The T cell receptor beta chain described here comes from a study of cytomegalovirus exposure and HLA in healthy donors. CDR3 length equals 17 residues. Assay: immunoSEQ multiplex PCR; the TCRdb copy retains only in-frame clones and omits some. The data hold 170,000 or so clones, with 85% observed a single time. Findings and limits, study-wide: Reports showed the classifier diagnosing cytomegalovirus status with high specificity and sensitivity. Researchers reported that three CMV-associated chains were confirmed in vitro as CMV antigen-specific.

The validation cohort, a group of over a hundred subjects, included the donors and was separate from the roughly 670-subject first cohort. Regarding this clone: Its specificity is unknown.

This TCR derives from a man between 18 and 35 years old in good health and CMV-seropositive. Sequenced: PBMCs. The chain has TRBV21-1 and TRBJ1-5; TRBD1 is the table's D call and was not checked against the DNA. TRBV21-1 is described as a pseudogene. CDR3 residues: CASSKDRGLGCNQPQHF. As DNA, the CDR3 is TGTGCCAGCAGCAAAGACAGGGGGCTTGGTTGCAATCAGCCCCAGCATTTT.